The sequence of this T cell receptor (beta chain) was determined in a study of blood T cells in healthy people across ages. The CDR3 consists of 15 residues. Per the germline V gene, CDR1 is SGHVS and CDR2 is FNYEAQ. Losses at the gene ends were 3 bases for V and 5 bases for J; bases not matched to a gene: 5. Overall study findings and caveats: Age showed a roughly linear inverse relationship with TCR beta diversity per million T cells. Shifts in expanded clonotypes may have been confounded by donor CMV status, which was unknown. With naive T cell percentage, TCR beta diversity showed a strong correlation.

There are a few counts of this clonotype. Its antigen is currently unknown. Through a sample-barcoded 5' primer and a J-beta primer mix, a second PCR was run for about 6 to 11 cycles. Researchers report that a template-switch adaptor with 12 random nucleotides tagged each cDNA molecule. TCRdb ran MiXCR on the 5' RACE reads and lists one entry per CDR3 protein. Here the sample spans fewer than 2,000,000 distinct CDR3 sequences, more than 35% being singletons. The specimen was blood. V is TRBV7-6 and J is TRBJ1-1; 11 bases are shared with TRBD1. The TCR comes from a human donor in good health. The CDR3 spells CASSLPGQGVTEAFF. The DNA for the CDR3 is TGTGCCAGCAGCTTGCCGGGACAGGGGGTAACTGAAGCTTTCTTT. The entire variable domain, with the rest obtained from reference TRBV7-6 and TRBJ1-1, is as follows: GAGVSQSPRYKVTKRGQDVALRCDPISGHVSLYWYRQALGQGPEFLTYFNYEAQQDKSGLPNDRFSAERPEGSISTLTIQRTEQRDSAMYRCASSLPGQGVTEAFFGQGTRLTVV.